One sample yielded the 27 T cell receptor beta chains listed below, sequenced in a study of shared clonotypes between healthy human individuals (dated by TCRdb to 2019 to 2021). CD8 naive samples were obtained by positive selection for CCR7 among CD45RO-negative cells, yielding a CD45RA+CCR7+ population from which TemRA cells were excluded. Library preparation was by the immunoSEQ multiplex PCR assay. Here the immuneACCESS table is served through TCRdb, limited to in-frame sequences with V and J called. Missing clones are a known gap in these copies; in checked studies unresolved V genes cover under half, and the rest lacks a known reason. A total of millions of clones appear in this sample, 85% to 95% of them only once. In total, the top ten clones hold 1% to 1.3% of the sample. Sequencing was performed on naive CD8+ T cells sorted from blood. This specimen's cell subset or site label, per the study, means: CD45RA+CCR7+. Source of these receptors: a man between 18 and 29 years old in good health.

V is TRBV4-3 and J is TRBJ2-1; 9 nucleotides match TRBD2. The V segment lost 0 bases and the J segment 7 bases; nucleotides outside the gene matches: 10. The CDR3 consists of 17 residues. The germline CDR1 and CDR2 sequences are LGHNA and YSLEER. CDR3 nucleotides: TGCGCCAGCAGCCAAGATGGGAGAGTAGCGGGAGAGAATGAGCAGTTCTTC. Translated, it gives CASSQDGRVAGENEQFF.

The gene calls are TRBV19 and TRBJ2-7, with a tentative D call TRBD1 (5 bases). V lost 0 bases to trimming and J lost 7 bases, with 10 bases between them. Germline-derived CDR1 and CDR2 are LNHDA and SQIVND (reference sequence). CDR3 size: 13 residues. The CDR3 DNA follows: TGTGCCAGTAGTATAGACCCAGGGCGAGAGCAGTACTTC. This codes for CASSIDPGREQYF. Drawing the rest from reference TRBV19 and TRBJ2-7, the complete variable domain is DGGITQSPKYLFRKEGQNVTLSCEQNLNHDAMYWYRQDPGQGLRLIYYSQIVNDFQKGDIAEGYSVSREKKESFPLTVTSAQKNPTAFYLCASSIDPGREQYFGPGTRLTVT.

This CDR3 is CASSLNSYNEQFF. Here the CDR3 DNA reads TGTGCCAGCAGCTTAAACAGTTACAATGAGCAGTTCTTC. The rearrangement joins TRBV7-9 to TRBJ2-1; D unclear. This CDR3 is built from 13 residues. The germline V and J ends were trimmed by 2 bases and 4 bases, with 6 bases remaining between them. Germline V gene lookup returns CDR1 SEHNR and CDR2 FQNEAQ (reference sequence).

Turning to this clone: This CDR3 is also generated by other DNA sequences in the sample. The J gene is TRBJ1-2, the V gene TRBV4-3; D remains unclear. This CDR3 comprises 11 residues. Deletions cut 1 base from V and 8 bases from J, with 5 bases between. Germline lookup yields CDR1 LGHNA and CDR2 YSLEER. The CDR3 DNA reads TGCGCCAGCAGCCAAGGGTGGGGCTACACCTTC. This translates into CASSQGWGYTF.

V and J are TRBV27 and TRBJ1-3, with D unclear. Germline V gene data show CDR1 as MNHEY and CDR2 as SMNVEV (reference sequence). V lost 6 bases and J 3 bases, leaving 12 bases between the germline ends. The length of the CDR3 is 14 residues. In DNA form, the CDR3 reads TGTGCCAGCAGCCTGTTGTTAATTGGAAACACCATATATTTT. Encoded protein: CASSLLLIGNTIYF.

The chain is built from TRBV30 and TRBJ2-7; possibly TRBD2 for D (5 bases). This CDR3 region has 12 residues. CDR1 is GTSNPN and CDR2 is SVGIG in the germline V gene (reference sequence). The V gene lost 8 bases and the J gene lost 4 bases, with 15 bases spanning the gap. The CDR3 here is CAIAEGLYEQYF. CDR3 nucleotides: TGTGCCATTGCTGAGGGCCTGTACGAGCAGTACTTC.

The J gene is TRBJ2-7, the V gene TRBV11-2, with D tentatively TRBD1 or TRBD2 (5 bases each). Trimming cost V 7 bases and J 5 bases, with 15 bases left between them. CDR1 and CDR2 from the germline V gene are SGHAT and FQNNGV. The CDR3 runs 13 residues. Here the CDR3 reads CASTAEQGHEQYF. The CDR3 DNA is TGTGCCAGCACAGCGGAGCAGGGACACGAGCAGTACTTC.

This clone was found once. J is TRBJ2-1 and V is TRBV5-1; tentative D call: TRBD2 (5 bases). V gave up 7 bases and J gave up 10 bases, with 21 bases separating them. Germline V gene lookup returns CDR1 SGHRS and CDR2 YFSETQ. CDR3 length: 14 residues. The DNA for the CDR3 is TGCGCCAGCCGCGGAGACTACTCGTCTGTCGAGCAGTTCTTC. It is translated as CASRGDYSSVEQFF.

The rearrangement links TRBV7-9 to TRBJ1-1; D might be TRBD1 (6 bases). The germline CDR1 and CDR2 sequences are SEHNR and FQNEAQ (reference sequence). The CDR3 has 14 residues. V was shortened by 4 bases and J by 2 bases, with 11 bases between the two germline ends. Here the CDR3 reads CASSSGAKNTEAFF. The CDR3 nucleotides read TGTGCCAGCAGCTCAGGGGCCAAAAACACTGAAGCTTTCTTT.

CDR3 sequence: CASSLVLATNTGELFF. The CDR3, as DNA: TGTGCCAGCAGTTTAGTCCTAGCGACGAACACCGGGGAGCTGTTTTTT. This chain links TRBV27 with TRBJ2-2; weak D call: TRBD2 (6 bases). V was cut by 2 bases and J by 0 bases, with 10 bases left in between. Germline V gives CDR1 MNHEY, CDR2 SMNVEV (reference sequence). The CDR3 contains 16 residues.

The rearrangement joins TRBV27 to TRBJ2-7; 9 bases are shared with TRBD1. Per germline, CDR1 MNHEY and CDR2 SMNVEV (reference sequence). This CDR3 has 15 amino acids. J was trimmed by 5 bases and V by 3 bases; bases with no gene match: 8. This CDR3 is CASSFLGDRVDEQYF. Written as DNA, the CDR3 is TGTGCCAGCAGTTTTCTAGGGGACAGGGTCGACGAGCAGTACTTC.

The chain has TRBV27 and TRBJ2-7; D possibly matches TRBD1 or TRBD2 (5 bases each). Germline assignment: CDR1 MNHEY and CDR2 SMNVEV (reference sequence). V was trimmed by 4 bases and J by 2 bases, leaving 18 bases between them. The CDR3 runs 16 residues. CDR3 nucleotide sequence: TGTGCCAGCAGTTCCCTCTTGGGGACCGAGGCCTACGAGCAGTACTTC. This sequence encodes CASSSLLGTEAYEQYF.

The V gene is TRBV10-1, the J gene TRBJ2-7, with D perhaps matching TRBD1 or TRBD2 (6 bases each). CDR1 is WNHNN, CDR2 SYGVQD, per germline (reference sequence). The CDR3 sequence is 16 residues long. Between the trimmed V and J ends, which lost 0 bases and 3 bases, there was a span of 15 bases. DNA of the CDR3: TGCGCCAGCAGTGAGTCCGGGGGCCCGGGCTACTACGAGCAGTACTTC. It encodes CASSESGGPGYYEQYF.

This clone has just one count. The same CDR3 is also encoded by other DNA sequences in this sample. The chain joins TRBV6-5 to TRBJ2-2; possible D gene TRBD2, 6 bases. The CDR3 extends over 13 amino acids. CDR1 and CDR2 (germline): MNHEY, SVGAGI. The germline V and J ends were trimmed by 4 bases and 4 bases, with 7 bases remaining between them. The CDR3 loop reads CASSLGGTGELFF. The CDR3 region has the DNA TGTGCCAGCAGTTTGGGAGGCACCGGGGAGCTGTTTTTT.

The sample holds one count of this clone. This rearrangement joins TRBV30 to TRBJ2-1, with TRBD2 matching 8 bases. The germline CDR1 and CDR2 sequences are GTSNPN and SVGIG (reference sequence). V dropped 4 bases and J dropped 0; count of bases not matched to a gene: 2. There are 14 residues in the CDR3. The CDR3 DNA reads as TGTGCCTGGACTGGGACTAGCTCCTACAATGAGCAGTTCTTC. This encodes CAWTGTSSYNEQFF.

The rearrangement links TRBV23-1 to TRBJ2-7; the D is unclear. TRBV23-1 is an ORF for which the function is uncertain. V shed 5 bases and J shed 1 base, with 9 bases lying between them. The CDR3 sequence is 13 residues long. The CDR3 region is CASSLTDSYEQYF. The DNA of the CDR3 is TGCGCCAGCAGTTTGACCGATTCCTACGAGCAGTACTTC.

The chain links TRBV5-1 to TRBJ2-1; 14 bases are a match to TRBD2. The CDR3 is 18 amino acids. Trimming at V came to 6 bases and at J to 0 bases, leaving 8 bases not matched to a gene. The V gene's germline CDR1 is SGHRS and CDR2 YFSETQ. CDR3 amino acids: CASTLGLAGGSSYNEQFF. The CDR3 DNA follows: TGCGCCAGCACCCTCGGACTAGCGGGGGGCAGCTCCTACAATGAGCAGTTCTTC.

V is TRBV5-1 and J is TRBJ2-7; no firm D call. The CDR3 covers 14 residues. With 0 bases removed from V and 3 bases from J, the gap between germline ends came to 10 bases. CDR1 and CDR2 from the germline V gene are SGHRS and YFSETQ. CDR3 protein: CASSLGPEYYEQYF. Here the CDR3 DNA reads TGCGCCAGCAGCTTGGGACCGGAGTACTACGAGCAGTACTTC.

The J gene is TRBJ2-1, the V gene TRBV5-6; maybe TRBD2 (5 bases). The germline V and J ends were trimmed by 4 bases and 3 bases, with 8 bases remaining between them. Looked up from germline, CDR1 is SGHDT and CDR2 is YYEEEE. The CDR3 contains 13 residues. CDR3 amino acids: CASSPGDYNEQFF. DNA for the CDR3: TGTGCCAGCAGCCCCGGGGACTACAATGAGCAGTTCTTC.

A single count supports this clone. The chain carries TRBV27 and TRBJ2-1; maybe TRBD2 (5 bases). Germline V gene lookup returns CDR1 MNHEY and CDR2 SMNVEV (reference sequence). The CDR3 runs to 14 residues. V lost 6 bases and J 8 bases, leaving 17 bases between the germline ends. CDR3 residues: CASSPGVSWDEQFF. In DNA, the CDR3 is TGTGCCAGCAGCCCCGGGGTCTCTTGGGATGAGCAGTTCTTC.

In DNA, the CDR3 is TGTGCCAGCAGCGTATTTGGCGATCGGGAGACCCAGTACTTC. It yields the protein CASSVFGDRETQYF. The chain uses TRBV9 and TRBJ2-5, with D hard to call. The V gene's germline CDR1 is SGDLS and CDR2 YYNGEE. The ends were cut back, 1 base at V and 5 bases at J, with 12 bases in the middle. CDR3 length: 14 amino acids.

The chain combines TRBV27 with TRBJ2-7; 9 nucleotides line up with TRBD1. This CDR3 has 14 residues. CDR1 and CDR2 from the germline V gene are MNHEY and SMNVEV (reference sequence). V was pared by 3 bases and J by 5 bases, with 5 bases of the junction left unmatched. CDR3 loop: CASSFGTGRHEQYF. In DNA form, the CDR3 reads TGTGCCAGCAGTTTCGGGACAGGGAGGCACGAGCAGTACTTC.

This chain uses TRBV7-8 with TRBJ2-7; perhaps D is TRBD1 or TRBD2 (6 bases each). The germline CDR1 and CDR2 sequences are SGHVS and FQNEAQ. The ends were cut back, 1 base at V and 6 bases at J, with 19 bases in the middle. The CDR3 is 16 residues long. CDR3 residues: CASSLVGSGALGEQYF. The CDR3 nucleotides are TGTGCCAGCAGCTTAGTGGGCTCGGGGGCGCTAGGCGAGCAGTACTTC.

The rearrangement uses TRBV10-3 and TRBJ2-7, with 9 positions matching TRBD1. This CDR3 is 14 amino acids long. Trimming took 8 bases from V and 3 from J; bases not matched to a gene: 8. CDR1 is ENHRY, CDR2 SYGVKD, per germline. The CDR3 is CAISRTGDFYEQYF. For the CDR3, the DNA is TGTGCCATCTCTCGGACAGGGGATTTCTACGAGCAGTACTTC.

V is TRBV4-1 and J is TRBJ2-1; 9 bases agree with TRBD2. The CDR3 is 16 amino acids. Germline V gene data show CDR1 as MGHRA and CDR2 as YSYEKL. The trim removed 2 bases at V and 8 bases at J, leaving 10 bases unmatched. The DNA for the CDR3 is TGCGCCAGCAGCCAAACAGTGGGACTAGCAAGCGATGAGCAGTTCTTC. This encodes CASSQTVGLASDEQFF.

The CDR3 is CASTADGSYEQYF. The CDR3 DNA follows: TGTGCCAGCACCGCGGACGGCTCCTACGAGCAGTACTTC. V and J are TRBV27 and TRBJ2-7; D is ambiguous. The CDR3 length is 13 residues. Germline-derived CDR1 and CDR2 are MNHEY and SMNVEV (reference sequence). Trimming left V 7 bases short and J 0 bases short, with 10 bases between.

This clone was recorded a few times. The sample holds other DNA sequences that translate to the same CDR3. The chain employs TRBV19 and TRBJ2-7; 7 bases fit TRBD1. In germline, CDR1 is LNHDA, CDR2 SQIVND (reference sequence). The CDR3 has 13 residues. V shed 1 base, J shed 3 bases, and the junction held 0 bases outside the gene matches. The CDR3 loop is CASSIGQGYEQYF. CDR3 DNA: TGTGCCAGTAGTATAGGACAGGGCTACGAGCAGTACTTC.